This TCR beta chain was retrieved from a study of shared clonotypes between healthy human individuals. Libraries were prepared by immunoSEQ multiplex PCR; TCRdb keeps only in-frame clonotypes and omits some of them. The sample has approximately 740,000 clones, around 93% seen once. Germline CDR1 is MNHEY and CDR2 is SVGAGI. There are 15 residues in the CDR3. Unmatched junction bases numbered 11, after V lost 6 bases and J lost 7 bases. Cells designated naive CD8 were CD45RO-negative and were positively selected for CCR7, with terminally differentiated effector memory CD45RA+ cells excluded. The chain combines TRBV6-5 with TRBJ1-4, with TRBD1 matching 7 bases. The specimen sequenced was naive CD8+ T cells sorted from blood. This clonotype was sampled from a man aged 30 to 45 in good health. CDR3 nucleotides: TGTGCCAGCAGAACCGCAGGGGGGGGGAGTGAAAAACTGTTTTTT. Translating it yields CASRTAGGGSEKLFF.